The next 22 T cell receptor beta chains were all read from a single sample in a study of T cells in Graves' hyperthyroidism and ophthalmopathy. TCR beta CDR3 regions were amplified from RNA. The HTBI primer set served for first-round RT-PCR of the TCR CDR3. TCRdb called the multiplex PCR reads again in MiXCR, with one record for every CDR3 protein. The sample has about 380,000 distinct CDR3 sequences, about a fifth seen once. Input material: blood. Receptors were obtained from a young man with Graves' ophthalmopathy.

This clonotype was counted many times. This chain joins TRBV7-8 and TRBJ1-1; D call uncertain. Per germline, CDR1 SGHVS and CDR2 FQNEAQ. This CDR3 comprises 13 residues. Trimming stripped 2 bases from V and 6 bases from J, with 10 bases between. CDR3 in DNA: TGTGCCAGCAGCTTACGCGGGGATTCTGAAGCTTTCTTT. Residues: CASSLRGDSEAFF.

The chain links TRBV27 to TRBJ2-1; D is undetermined. With 4 bases removed from V and 0 bases from J, the gap between germline ends came to 28 bases. This CDR3 has 21 amino acids. The germline CDR1 and CDR2 sequences are MNHEY and SMNVEV (reference sequence). CDR3 region: CASSSLYRELGWGSSYNEQFF. The CDR3 DNA sequence: TGTGCCAGCAGTTCCCTTTATAGGGAACTTGGGTGGGGTAGCTCCTACAATGAGCAGTTCTTC.

V usage is TRBV18 and J usage is TRBJ2-2, with D possibly being TRBD1 (6 bases). Trimming took 6 bases from V and 0 from J, leaving 11 bases between them. The CDR3 has 15 residues. Germline V CDR1 and CDR2: KGHSH, LQKENI. The CDR3 here is CASSADRPNTGELFF. CDR3 DNA sequence: TGTGCCAGCTCGGCGGACAGACCGAACACCGGGGAGCTGTTTTTT.

At least ten counts were recorded for this clonotype. The rearrangement joins TRBV2 to TRBJ2-5; TRBD2 matches at 10 bases. CDR1 SNHLY and CDR2 FYNNEI come from the germline V gene. The CDR3 loop spans 15 amino acids. After removal of 5 bases from V and 7 bases from J, the junction contained 10 bases not matched to a gene. CDR3 coding DNA: TGTGCCAGCAGTCGTGGGACTAGCGCATCAGGGACCCAGTACTTC. Residues: CASSRGTSASGTQYF. Supplemented by reference TRBV2 and TRBJ2-5, the full variable domain reads EPEVTQTPSHQVTQMGQEVILRCVPISNHLYFYWYRQILGQKVEFLVSFYNNEISEKSEIFDDQFSVERPDGSNFTLKIRSTKLEDSAMYFCASSRGTSASGTQYFGPGTRLLVL.

This clonotype was found many times. The chain links TRBV2 to TRBJ2-5, with 7 bases lining up with TRBD1. The V segment lost 7 bases and the J segment 4 bases; nucleotides outside the gene matches: 6. The CDR3 has 13 residues. Germline values: CDR1 SNHLY, CDR2 FYNNEI. The CDR3 spells CASNLGQAETQYF. The DNA of the CDR3 is TGTGCCAGCAACCTCGGACAGGCAGAGACCCAGTACTTC.

This clonotype was seen many times. The CDR3 DNA sequence: TGTGCCAGCAGTTTAAATTTGCAGAAAAGCAATCAGCCCCAGCATTTT. Encoded protein: CASSLNLQKSNQPQHF. The chain carries TRBV12-3 or TRBV12-4 and TRBJ1-5; D gene uncertain. The CDR3 totals 16 residues. Trimming stripped 2 bases from V and 1 base from J, with 12 bases between.

This clonotype showed up just a few times. The rearrangement links TRBV19 to TRBJ2-1; D might be TRBD1 (6 bases). The CDR3 totals 17 residues. Germline lookup yields CDR1 LNHDA and CDR2 SQIVND (reference sequence). V was trimmed by 0 bases and J by 1 base, leaving 13 bases between them. The CDR3 reads CASSIDLGQGSYNEQFF. The CDR3 DNA follows: TGTGCCAGTAGTATAGATTTAGGGCAGGGGTCCTACAATGAGCAGTTCTTC.

The sample holds many counts of this clonotype. The chain couples TRBV20-1 to TRBJ1-6, with TRBD1 matching over 8 bases. Losses at the gene ends were 5 bases for V and 9 bases for J; bases not matched to a gene: 12. This CDR3 is 15 amino acids long. Germline CDR1 and CDR2: DFQATT and SNEGSKA (reference sequence). CDR3 protein: CSAGTGSEGSSPLHF. Here the CDR3 DNA reads TGCAGTGCTGGGACAGGCAGTGAGGGGAGTTCACCCCTCCACTTT.

This clonotype was detected only a few times. The chain carries TRBV2 and TRBJ1-2; D call uncertain. Trimming took off 2 bases at V and 3 bases at J, with 4 bases between the two ends. The CDR3 length is 12 residues. Germline CDR1 SNHLY, CDR2 FYNNEI. CDR3 amino acids: CASSEQYYGYTF. CDR3 nucleotide sequence: TGTGCCAGCAGTGAACAGTACTATGGCTACACCTTC.

About this clonotype itself: A much larger clone sits a single nucleotide away, making a read error possible. DNA of the CDR3: TGCAGCGTTGAGTCGGGGACAGGGATTACAATGAGAGGGCGGTTCTTC. Translating it yields CSVESGTGITMRGRFF. This chain uses TRBV29-1 with TRBJ2-1; 9 bases map to TRBD1. The CDR3 length is 16 residues. V dropped 3 bases and J dropped 15; count of bases not matched to a gene: 21. Germline-derived CDR1 and CDR2 are SQVTM and ANQGSEA.

V usage is TRBV11-2 and J usage is TRBJ1-1; D is undetermined. The germline V and J ends were trimmed by 4 bases and 3 bases, with 15 bases remaining between them. Germline V gene data show CDR1 as SGHAT and CDR2 as FQNNGV. The CDR3 consists of 15 residues. The CDR3 loop is CASSSTFGPDTEAFF. CDR3 sequence (DNA): TGTGCCAGCAGCTCCACCTTCGGGCCGGACACTGAAGCTTTCTTT.

The chain employs TRBV5-1 and TRBJ2-5; D is possibly TRBD1 (6 bases). CDR1 and CDR2 (germline): SGHRS, YFSETQ. The CDR3 runs 15 residues. The V and J ends lost 4 bases and 4 bases respectively, with 17 bases between them. CDR3 DNA sequence: TGCGCCAGCAGCGAAGAACCACAGGGAAGAGAGACCCAGTACTTC. It translates to CASSEEPQGRETQYF.

This chain links TRBV28 with TRBJ2-1; D may be TRBD1 (6 bases). Per the germline V gene, CDR1 is MDHEN and CDR2 is SYDVKM. The CDR3 is made up of 14 amino acids. V was clipped by 10 bases and J by 5 bases, with 18 bases between them. CDR3 coding DNA: TGTGCCACCCGGCGCCAGGGGATTAACAATGAGCAGTTCTTC. Translation: CATRRQGINNEQFF. The full variable domain, with the rest looked up from reference TRBV28 and TRBJ2-1, is DVKVTQSSRYLVKRTGEKVFLECVQDMDHENMFWYRQDPGLGLRLIYFSYDVKMKEKGDIPEGYSVSREKKERFSLILESASTNQTSMYLCATRRQGINNEQFFGPGTRLTVL.

J is TRBJ1-4 and V is TRBV6-5; a possible D gene is TRBD1 (5 bases). Looked up from germline, CDR1 is MNHEY and CDR2 is SVGAGI. This CDR3 has 15 amino acids. Trimming left V 3 bases short and J 0 bases short, with 8 bases between. The chain's CDR3 is CASSYGGSTNEKLFF. The DNA for the CDR3 is TGTGCCAGCAGTTATGGGGGTTCAACTAATGAAAAACTGTTTTTT.

This clonotype was seen a few times. The V and J genes are TRBV5-1 and TRBJ2-1; the D is unclear. Germline CDR1 and CDR2: SGHRS and YFSETQ. The V gene lost 4 bases and the J gene lost 4 bases, with 12 bases spanning the gap. The CDR3 extends over 14 amino acids. The CDR3 region has the DNA TGCGCCAGCAGCCCGTTCGACTTATACAATGAGCAGTTCTTC. It yields the protein CASSPFDLYNEQFF.

This clonotype was counted ten times or more. The J gene is TRBJ1-1, the V gene TRBV20-1; D call uncertain. Germline loops: CDR1 DFQATT, CDR2 SNEGSKA (reference sequence). With 6 bases removed from V and 0 bases from J, the gap between germline ends came to 8 bases. The CDR3 has 12 residues. CDR3 bases: TGCAGTGCCAGACGAGTGAACACTGAAGCTTTCTTT. Translated, it gives CSARRVNTEAFF.

This clonotype was recorded at least ten times. The CDR3 sequence is CASKGGGYEQYF. CDR3 sequence (DNA): TGCGCCAGCAAGGGGGGCGGCTACGAGCAGTACTTC. This chain uses TRBV5-1 with TRBJ2-7; D is tentatively TRBD1 or TRBD2 (6 bases each). Germline V gives CDR1 SGHRS, CDR2 YFSETQ. The CDR3 loop spans 12 amino acids. V was cut by 6 bases and J by 3 bases, with 10 bases left in between.

This clonotype showed up many times. This chain links TRBV12-3 or TRBV12-4 with TRBJ2-2, with a tentative D call TRBD2 (6 bases). Trimming stripped 3 bases from V and 5 bases from J, with 10 bases between. This CDR3 is built from 14 residues. The CDR3 here is CASSLEGRTGELFF. The CDR3 DNA reads TGTGCCAGCAGTTTGGAGGGAAGGACCGGGGAGCTGTTTTTT.

This chain joins TRBV6-1 and TRBJ1-2; 8 bases map to TRBD1. V was clipped by 7 bases and J by 8 bases; unmatched bases: 12. The CDR3 spans 14 residues. CDR1 MNHNS and CDR2 SASEGT come from the germline V gene. CDR3 residues: CASIKAGGRRGYTF. The CDR3 bases are TGTGCCAGCATTAAAGCAGGGGGCAGGAGGGGCTACACCTTC.

This clonotype was counted ten times or more. The chain carries TRBV12-3 or TRBV12-4 and TRBJ1-1, with D tentatively TRBD1 (6 bases). The CDR3 extends over 13 amino acids. Trimming pared 1 base from V and 7 bases from J, leaving 10 bases between. The CDR3 sequence is CASSLDRASEAFF. CDR3 nucleotide sequence: TGTGCCAGCAGTTTAGACAGGGCCAGTGAAGCTTTCTTT.

This clonotype was recorded many times. This rearrangement joins TRBV28 to TRBJ2-7, with no clear D. Germline CDR1 MDHEN, CDR2 SYDVKM. V was trimmed by 5 bases and J by 1 base, leaving 12 bases between them. The CDR3 is 14 amino acids. The CDR3 region is CASSLPGGSYEQYF. DNA of the CDR3: TGTGCCAGCAGTCTACCTGGCGGATCCTACGAGCAGTACTTC.

This clonotype was seen repeatedly, ten times or more. This sequence joins TRBV27 and TRBJ2-3, with 7 bases matching TRBD1. This CDR3 spans 16 amino acids. CDR1 is MNHEY and CDR2 is SMNVEV in the germline V gene (reference sequence). V gave up 6 bases and J gave up 4 bases; unmatched junction bases: 13. The CDR3 nucleotides read TGTGCCAGCAGCCCCCTAGGACAGGAACCAGCAGATACGCAGTATTTT. This encodes CASSPLGQEPADTQYF.